This T cell receptor beta chain derives from a study of blood T cells in healthy people across ages. A word on this clonotype: Its antigen is currently unknown.

For every donor, a draw yielded about 9.7 milliliters of peripheral blood. General observations from the study: The unknown donor CMV status may have confounded expanded clonotype changes. Investigators treated diversity estimates from one million T cells as underestimates. Observed TCR beta diversity showed a strong correlation with the percentage of naive T cells as measured by flow cytometry.

PCR was performed a second time for 7 to 11 cycles using a sample-barcoded 5' primer and a J-beta primer mix. TCRdb ran MiXCR on the 5' RACE reads and lists one entry per CDR3 protein. The table records 1.8 million or so distinct CDR3 sequences, approximately 40% of them present only once. This sequence originates from a human donor in good health. The sequencing input was blood.

Here the CDR3 DNA reads TGTGCCAGCAGTTCCCTCATGATCCCCCGGGGCTACACCTTC. Residues: CASSSLMIPRGYTF. The chain joins TRBV12-3 or TRBV12-4 to TRBJ1-2; D gene unclear. The CDR3 sequence is 14 residues long. The V end was cut by 4 bases, the J end by 8 bases, with 17 bases between.